One T cell receptor (beta chain) is described in this entry. This clonotype was counted at least ten times. Its antigen is still unknown. The input lacks base qualities; no much larger clone sits a single base away. The junction shows trimming of 0 bases on V and 2 bases on J, and the gene matches do not reach 14 bases of it. The germline V gene gives CDR1 as LGHNA and CDR2 as YNFKEQ. The CDR3 runs 19 residues from the cysteine to the phenylalanine. Only CDR3 DNA is held: 57 bases, read in frame from base 1. The data were taken from a study of early T cells in non-severe SARS-CoV-2 infection (dated by TCRdb to 2020 to 2022). Regarding the research as a whole: Bulk RNA from unsorted whole blood was used for TCR sequencing, so alpha and beta chains could not be paired. Overall study outcomes, separate from this receptor: VDJdb matching was skewed toward anti-spike CD8 responses and likely underestimated virus-specific expansions, missing private and CD4 specificities.

Library generation was performed with 5' RACE. Sequencing was performed on a NextSeq 500. In the TCR library protocol, unique molecular identifiers were attached to individual cDNA molecules to correct for PCR bias and sequencing error. TCR alpha and beta chains were both sequenced, and the abundances of alpha and beta sequences in each sample were closely correlated with each other. Per the authors' processing: Decombinator V4 was used to perform V gene, J gene and CDR3 annotation of TCR sequences. TCRs were defined as expanded if a significant change between any two time points was detected under a Poisson model with p below 0.0001. TCR abundances were normalised to the total number of TCRs sequenced per sample and were expressed as counts per million. TRAV1-2 paired with TRAJ12, TRAJ20 or TRAJ33 defined MAIT TCRs, while TRAV10 paired with TRAJ18 defined iNKT TCRs. VDJdb, accessed 1 November 2021, was searched for CMV, EBV and SARS-CoV-2 annotated TCRs, excluding TCRs annotated for multiple antigens. The public reads were reanalyzed by TCRdb: fastp trimming at Q25, MiXCR alignment, in-frame beta chains only. Entries are consolidated by CDR3 protein sequence, retaining the most common genes and DNA. Here the V and J calls rest on TCRdb's processing, not on the authors' analysis. The sample table shows over 30,000 distinct CDR3 sequences, and roughly 5.7% are seen once. The top ten hold around 5% of the sample.

A case-control design nested within a healthcare worker cohort in London, UK, was used, with weekly nasopharyngeal swab PCR tests and blood sampling performed. Between 23 and 31 March 2020, the week of the UK lockdown, healthcare workers were enrolled and then followed up weekly for as long as 16 weeks. The specimen was whole blood. This clonotype originated in an adult who was a healthcare worker with PCR-confirmed SARS-CoV-2 infection or an uninfected control (not recorded which). The chain employs TRBV4-2 and TRBJ2-3; 7 bases in between match TRBD2. The CDR3 in this case is CASSQDYTLGGRVTDTQYF. The nucleotide sequence is given as TGTGCCAGCAGCCAAGACTATACCCTAGGCGGGAGAGTCACAGATACGCAGTATTTT.